This is a list of T cell receptor beta chains from one sample in a study of radiation and T cells in renal cell carcinoma. Clones were sequenced by immunoSEQ multiplex PCR, and TCRdb holds only the in-frame ones, with some missing. The data hold 150,000 or so clones, with 88% observed a single time. Source: blood, taken from a patient whose treatment included radiotherapy and nephrectomy. These receptors originate from a woman between 65 and 79 years old with renal cell carcinoma. Both conserved end residues are part of each CDR3. Fields, in order: clone size, D gene, V gene, J gene, CDR3 DNA, CDR3 protein. D genes are given only for firm matches. The size of a clone is reported for some rows only, either as once, few or many, or as a class for expanded clones.

clone_size: once; d_call: TRBD2; v_call: TRBV19; j_call: TRBJ2-7; cdr3_nt: TGTGCCAGTAGTATCAAGCGGGGGGCCGCCTTCTACGAGCAGTACTTC; cdr3_aa: CASSIKRGAAFYEQYF
clone_size: NA; d_call: NA; v_call: TRBV19; j_call: TRBJ2-1; cdr3_nt: TGTGCCAGTAGTATAGATGAGACAGGCTTAAATGAGCAGTTCTTC; cdr3_aa: CASSIDETGLNEQFF
clone_size: NA; d_call: TRBD1; v_call: TRBV11-1; j_call: TRBJ2-7; cdr3_nt: TGTGCCAGCAGCTTGGGACAGGGACCTTGGGAGCAGTACTTC; cdr3_aa: CASSLGQGPWEQYF
clone_size: NA; d_call: TRBD2; v_call: TRBV5-1; j_call: TRBJ2-3; cdr3_nt: TGCGCCAGCAGCTTGGAAACGGGGGGGTACACAGATACGCAGTATTTT; cdr3_aa: CASSLETGGYTDTQYF
clone_size: NA; d_call: NA; v_call: TRBV4-2; j_call: TRBJ2-5; cdr3_nt: TGTGCCAGCAGCCAAGGGGGGGAGACCCAGTACTTC; cdr3_aa: CASSQGGETQYF
clone_size: NA; d_call: NA; v_call: TRBV18; j_call: TRBJ2-3; cdr3_nt: TGTGCCAGCTCACCACCGGGACTGATCACAGATACGCAGTATTTT; cdr3_aa: CASSPPGLITDTQYF
clone_size: few; d_call: NA; v_call: TRBV28; j_call: TRBJ1-4; cdr3_nt: TGTGCCAGCAGTGGTGGGGGCGAAAAACTGTTTTTT; cdr3_aa: CASSGGGEKLFF
clone_size: NA; d_call: NA; v_call: TRBV4-2; j_call: TRBJ1-4; cdr3_nt: TGTGCCAGCAGCCAAGTACGGGGGCAGGGGGAAAAACTGTTTTTT; cdr3_aa: CASSQVRGQGEKLFF
clone_size: NA; d_call: NA; v_call: TRBV2; j_call: TRBJ2-5; cdr3_nt: TGTGCCAGCATAGAGAGGGAGACCCAGTACTTC; cdr3_aa: CASIERETQYF
clone_size: once; d_call: NA; v_call: TRBV27; j_call: TRBJ2-5; cdr3_nt: TGTGCCAGCAGCCCAATAGCGGAACAAGAGACCCAGTACTTC; cdr3_aa: CASSPIAEQETQYF
clone_size: NA; d_call: TRBD1; v_call: TRBV11-3; j_call: TRBJ1-4; cdr3_nt: TGTGCCAGCAGCCCCACAGGGGTTGGGGAAAAACTGTTTTTT; cdr3_aa: CASSPTGVGEKLFF
clone_size: NA; d_call: NA; v_call: TRBV15; j_call: TRBJ2-1; cdr3_nt: TGTGCCACCAGCAGAGATCGGAGGGCAGGGGAGCAGTTCTTC; cdr3_aa: CATSRDRRAGEQFF
clone_size: NA; d_call: TRBD2; v_call: TRBV9; j_call: TRBJ2-2; cdr3_nt: TGTGCCAGCAGCTTCCAGCGGGGGGGCTACGGGGAGCTGTTTTTT; cdr3_aa: CASSFQRGGYGELFF
clone_size: NA; d_call: NA; v_call: TRBV7-9; j_call: TRBJ2-3; cdr3_nt: TGTGCCAGCAGCTTAGGACTACCTAGCACAGATACGCAGTATTTT; cdr3_aa: CASSLGLPSTDTQYF
clone_size: NA; d_call: TRBD1; v_call: TRBV27; j_call: TRBJ1-4; cdr3_nt: TGTGCCAGCAGTTTACGGAATCCGAGGACAGGGGCCGGCGGGAAACTGTTTTTT; cdr3_aa: CASSLRNPRTGAGGKLFF
clone_size: NA; d_call: NA; v_call: TRBV4-1; j_call: TRBJ1-4; cdr3_nt: TGCGCCAGCAGCCAAGTGTTGGGGGGCAGGGAAAAACTGTTTTTT; cdr3_aa: CASSQVLGGREKLFF
clone_size: NA; d_call: NA; v_call: TRBV5-4; j_call: TRBJ1-1; cdr3_nt: TGTGCCAGCAGTCCAATTGCCCTCGGGACTGAAGCTTTCTTT; cdr3_aa: CASSPIALGTEAFF
clone_size: NA; d_call: NA; v_call: TRBV5-1; j_call: TRBJ1-2; cdr3_nt: TGCGCCAGCAGCTTGGGGGACCGCTATGGCTACACCTTC; cdr3_aa: CASSLGDRYGYTF
clone_size: NA; d_call: NA; v_call: TRBV5-4; j_call: TRBJ1-4; cdr3_nt: TGTGCCAGCAGCTATATGGCGAGGGGGACTAATGAAAAACTGTTTTTT; cdr3_aa: CASSYMARGTNEKLFF
clone_size: NA; d_call: TRBD1; v_call: TRBV5-4; j_call: TRBJ1-3; cdr3_nt: TGTGCCAGCAGCCCCGGACAGGGAAGGAACACCATATATTTT; cdr3_aa: CASSPGQGRNTIYF
clone_size: NA; d_call: NA; v_call: TRBV21-1; j_call: TRBJ2-3; cdr3_nt: TGTGCCAGCAGCAAATGGGGGGCAGGGGGACATACGCAGTATTTT; cdr3_aa: CASSKWGAGGHTQYF
clone_size: NA; d_call: NA; v_call: TRBV9; j_call: TRBJ2-7; cdr3_nt: TGTGCCAGCAGCAGGGACCCTTCCTGGGAGCAGTACTTC; cdr3_aa: CASSRDPSWEQYF
clone_size: NA; d_call: NA; v_call: TRBV6-1; j_call: TRBJ2-5; cdr3_nt: TGTGCCAGCAGTGCCCTTGCCGGGAGTGATCGTGAGACCCAGTACTTC; cdr3_aa: CASSALAGSDRETQYF
clone_size: NA; d_call: NA; v_call: TRBV11-3; j_call: TRBJ1-4; cdr3_nt: TGTGCCAGCAGCTCAAGGGGGGGCGTGGGGATCGGCGAAAAACTGTTTTTT; cdr3_aa: CASSSRGGVGIGEKLFF
clone_size: NA; d_call: TRBD2; v_call: TRBV4-1; j_call: TRBJ2-5; cdr3_nt: TGCGCCAGCAGCCAAGGACTAGCGGGGCCATGGGCCCAGTACTTC; cdr3_aa: CASSQGLAGPWAQYF
clone_size: NA; d_call: NA; v_call: TRBV2; j_call: TRBJ2-1; cdr3_nt: TGTGCCAGCAGGGGCCGGACTGTGAGCTCCTACAATGAGCAGTTCTTC; cdr3_aa: CASRGRTVSSYNEQFF
clone_size: NA; d_call: TRBD2; v_call: TRBV11-3; j_call: TRBJ2-2; cdr3_nt: TGTGCCAGCAGCTTCCTAGCGGGGGTCAGCGGCGGGGAGCTGTTTTTT; cdr3_aa: CASSFLAGVSGGELFF
clone_size: NA; d_call: NA; v_call: TRBV6-5; j_call: TRBJ2-2; cdr3_nt: TGTGCCAGCAGTTGGGACCGGGCCACCGGGGAGCTGTTTTTT; cdr3_aa: CASSWDRATGELFF
clone_size: NA; d_call: TRBD1; v_call: TRBV11-3; j_call: TRBJ2-6; cdr3_nt: TGTGCCAGTAACCGGGACAGCTCTGGGGCCAACGTCCTGACTTTC; cdr3_aa: CASNRDSSGANVLTF
clone_size: NA; d_call: TRBD2; v_call: TRBV28; j_call: TRBJ2-5; cdr3_nt: TGTGCCAGCAGTTTTAGCCGTGGACTAGCGGGGGGTAGGCAAGAGACCCAGTACTTC; cdr3_aa: CASSFSRGLAGGRQETQYF
clone_size: NA; d_call: TRBD1; v_call: TRBV5-1; j_call: TRBJ2-2; cdr3_nt: TGCGCCAGCAGCTTGGAAGGGGGCGGGTCCACCGGGGAGCTGTTTTTT; cdr3_aa: CASSLEGGGSTGELFF
clone_size: NA; d_call: NA; v_call: TRBV30; j_call: TRBJ1-1; cdr3_nt: TGTGCCTGGAGTTCTCAGGGTCCCTATTTGGAAGCTTTCTTT; cdr3_aa: CAWSSQGPYLEAFF
clone_size: NA; d_call: TRBD1; v_call: TRBV5-4; j_call: TRBJ1-1; cdr3_nt: TGTGCCAGCAGCCCCGAGACAGGGTCGTGGACTGAAGCTTTCTTT; cdr3_aa: CASSPETGSWTEAFF
clone_size: NA; d_call: NA; v_call: TRBV10-2; j_call: TRBJ2-5; cdr3_nt: TGCGCCAGCAGTGTGGGGCGAGAGACCCAGTACTTC; cdr3_aa: CASSVGRETQYF
clone_size: NA; d_call: NA; v_call: TRBV2; j_call: TRBJ2-1; cdr3_nt: TGTGCCAGCAGTGGCCTAATCTATGAGCAGTTCTTC; cdr3_aa: CASSGLIYEQFF